This entry lists 32 T cell receptor beta chains sequenced from one sample in a study of blood T cells in healthy people across ages. For the second PCR, which ran for 7 to 11 cycles, a sample-barcoded 5' primer and a J-beta primer mix were used. TCRdb analysed the 5' RACE reads with MiXCR anew, one entry per CDR3 protein. Of approximately 810,000 distinct CDR3 sequences detected, roughly 40% appear once; the ten largest clones hold over 10%. The sequenced sample was blood. The receptors derive from a man aged 18 to 35 in good health.

This clonotype was counted only a few times. The rearrangement links TRBV20-1 to TRBJ1-5; D might be TRBD1 (6 bases). V lost 5 bases and J 6 bases, leaving 14 bases between the germline ends. This CDR3 is built from 13 residues. Germline CDR1 is DFQATT and CDR2 is SNEGSKA (reference sequence). Written as DNA, the CDR3 is TGCAGTGCTGAGGCGTCAGGGGTTCAGCCCCAGCATTTT. Translation gives CSAEASGVQPQHF.

Only a few counts were recorded for this clonotype. The rearrangement joins TRBV3-1 to TRBJ2-2; unclear D gene. The germline V and J ends were trimmed by 2 bases and 4 bases, with 14 bases remaining between them. Germline V gives CDR1 LGHDT, CDR2 YNNKEL (reference sequence). The CDR3 has 16 amino acids. The CDR3 loop reads CASSQLPPPPTGELFF. The DNA for the CDR3 is TGTGCCAGCAGCCAACTACCTCCTCCTCCCACCGGGGAGCTGTTTTTT.

Of note for this clonotype: A much larger clonotype is one base distant, so this may be a read error. The rearrangement joins TRBV12-3 or TRBV12-4 to TRBJ1-5; D is unresolved. CDR3 size: 15 residues. Trimming removed 4 bases at V and 0 bases at J, with 10 bases between. CDR3 bases: TGTGCCAGCAGTTCAGTAAGGGATAGCAATCAGCCCCAGCATTTT. Its protein is CASSSVRDSNQPQHF.

There are many counts of this clonotype. The chain combines TRBV6-5 with TRBJ1-2; the D is unclear. The germline gives CDR1 MNHEY, CDR2 SVGAGI. The CDR3 has 13 residues. V was pared by 8 bases and J by 5 bases, with 15 bases between. The CDR3 sequence is CASAKVNGYGYTF. The CDR3 DNA reads TGTGCCAGCGCAAAAGTAAATGGATATGGCTACACCTTC.

The chain couples TRBV7-2 to TRBJ1-1, with D unclear. The CDR3 spans 14 residues. V lost 3 bases, J lost 0 bases, and 8 bases lay in between. Germline loops: CDR1 SGHTA, CDR2 FQGNSA. The CDR3 sequence: CASSFWHLNTEAFF. In nucleotides, the CDR3 is TGTGCCAGCAGCTTCTGGCACCTGAACACTGAAGCTTTCTTT.

The rearrangement links TRBV12-5 to TRBJ2-1; D is uncertain. V lost 0 bases and J 7 bases, leaving 13 bases between the germline ends. This CDR3 contains 15 residues. CDR1 LGHNT and CDR2 FRNRAP come from the germline V gene. DNA for the CDR3: TGTGCTAGTGGTTTGGTACAATCTCTCGGTAATGAGCAGTTCTTC. Its translation: CASGLVQSLGNEQFF.

This clonotype was recorded at least ten times. The chain carries TRBV5-5 and TRBJ2-3; D is unresolved. Per the germline V gene, CDR1 is SGHKS and CDR2 is YYEKEE (reference sequence). This CDR3 is built from 15 residues. V gave up 0 bases and J gave up 0 bases, with 8 bases separating them. This CDR3 is CASSLATPSTDTQYF. In DNA form, the CDR3 reads TGTGCCAGCAGCTTGGCGACACCGAGCACAGATACGCAGTATTTT. Together with reference TRBV5-5 and TRBJ2-3, the CDR3 gives the full variable domain: DAGVTQSPTHLIKTRGQQVTLRCSPISGHKSVSWYQQVLGQGPQFIFQYYEKEERGRGNFPDRFSARQFPNYSSELNVNALLLGDSALYLCASSLATPSTDTQYFGPGTRLTVL.

The chain recombines TRBV21-1 with TRBJ2-2; the D call of TRBD1 is as the table states it, not checked on the DNA. TRBV21-1 is a pseudogene locus. This CDR3 contains 16 residues. The CDR3 loop reads CASSKRGTGIPGELFF. As DNA, the CDR3 is TGTGCCAGCAGCAAAAGGGGGACAGGGATCCCCGGGGAGCTGTTTTTT.

This clonotype turned up a few times. V usage is TRBV6-5 and J usage is TRBJ2-7, with D possibly TRBD1 on 6 matching bases. Germline values: CDR1 MNHEY, CDR2 SVGAGI. The CDR3 loop spans 15 amino acids. The V end was cut by 8 bases, the J end by 1 base, with 18 bases between. The CDR3 nucleotides are TGTGCCAGCCACCGACCGGGACACCAATCCTACGAGCAGTACTTC. It translates to CASHRPGHQSYEQYF.

This clonotype was seen only a few times. The CDR3 loop is CASSPAGGLIGFF. The CDR3 DNA sequence: TGTGCCAGCAGCCCTGCTGGGGGTCTAATAGGGTTCTTC. This chain connects TRBV12-3 or TRBV12-4 to TRBJ2-1; possibly TRBD1 or TRBD2 for D (5 bases each). Between the trimmed V and J ends, which lost 6 bases and 15 bases, there was a span of 21 bases. CDR3 length: 13 residues.

This clonotype turned up a few times. The chain carries TRBV7-9 and TRBJ1-2; TRBD1 aligns across 8 bases. The CDR3 spans 15 residues. The trim removed 5 bases at V and 2 bases at J, leaving 7 bases unmatched. Germline V lookup: CDR1 SEHNR, CDR2 FQNEAQ (reference sequence). CDR3 DNA: TGTGCCAGCAGCCTACCCAGGGACAGGAACTATGGCTACACCTTC. Protein sequence: CASSLPRDRNYGYTF.

The chain recombines TRBV10-3 with TRBJ2-7; D might be TRBD2 (5 bases). V lost 10 bases, J lost 0 bases, and 22 bases lay in between. The CDR3 is made up of 16 amino acids. The germline gives CDR1 ENHRY, CDR2 SYGVKD. CDR3 sequence (DNA): TGTGCCACCAGCGACATGGCCACGGGGAGCTCCTACGAGCAGTACTTC. Amino acids: CATSDMATGSSYEQYF.

For the CDR3, the DNA is TGTGCCAGCAGCCAAGAACCAGGGCCTATAGCCAAAAACATTCAGTACTTC. As protein: CASSQEPGPIAKNIQYF. The chain uses TRBV3-1 and TRBJ2-4; D possibly corresponds to TRBD1 (5 bases). CDR3 size: 17 residues. Between the trimmed V and J ends, which lost 0 bases and 0 bases, there was a span of 12 bases. The germline V gene encodes CDR1 LGHDT and CDR2 YNNKEL (reference sequence).

For this clonotype: A much more abundant neighbour one base away suggests this may be a read error. The chain employs TRBV6-2 or TRBV6-3 and TRBJ2-5; 9 positions agree with TRBD2. Losses at the gene ends were 6 bases for V and 11 bases for J; bases not matched to a gene: 16. Per the germline V gene, CDR1 is MNHEY and CDR2 is SVGEGT. The CDR3 loop spans 15 amino acids. CDR3 coding DNA: TGTGCCAGCAGGAGCGGGGGGTCCTCCTACAATGAGCAGTACTTC. It codes for CASRSGGSSYNEQYF.

The count of this clonotype is one. This sequence joins TRBV28 and TRBJ2-3, with 8 nucleotides matching TRBD2. The CDR3 covers 18 residues. Germline V gene data show CDR1 as MDHEN and CDR2 as SYDVKM. Trimming at V came to 3 bases and at J to 0 bases, leaving 11 bases not matched to a gene. CDR3 DNA: TGTGCCAGCAGTTTGTATACTAGCGGAACCTCTAGCACAGATACGCAGTATTTT. Protein product: CASSLYTSGTSSTDTQYF.

The sample holds a few counts of this clonotype. In nucleotides, the CDR3 is TGTGCCAGCAGGCCTAGCGGGGGGGCAGCAGATACGCAGTATTTT. Translated, it gives CASRPSGGAADTQYF. V and J are TRBV7-2 and TRBJ2-3, with 12 bases matching TRBD2. Per germline, CDR1 SGHTA and CDR2 FQGNSA. The J segment lost 4 bases and the V segment lost 6 bases, leaving 5 bases of the junction unmatched. The CDR3 consists of 15 residues.

The rearrangement links TRBV14 to TRBJ2-7, with D possibly matching TRBD2 (5 bases). Germline V CDR1 and CDR2: SGHDN, FVKESK. The CDR3 consists of 16 residues. V lost 6 bases and J lost 2, with 20 bases in between. The CDR3 DNA is TGTGCCAGCAGTCTAACGACCGGGATCGCGACCTACGAGCAGTACTTC. It codes for CASSLTTGIATYEQYF.

V gene TRBV7-2 combines with J gene TRBJ2-5, with 11 bases that match TRBD2. The DNA end lines up better with TRBJ2-4; the J call may be wrong. The CDR3 length is 16 residues. Germline lookup yields CDR1 SGHTA and CDR2 FQGNSA. As DNA, the CDR3 is TGTGCCAGCAGCTCACAGACTAGCGGGGACAAAAACATTCAGTACTTC. It codes for CASSSQTSGDKNIQYF.

This chain connects TRBV7-2 to TRBJ2-2, with TRBD2 identical over 11 bases. The CDR3 contains 20 residues. V was pared by 2 bases and J by 1 base, with 12 bases of the junction left unmatched. Germline values: CDR1 SGHTA, CDR2 FQGNSA. The CDR3 bases are TGTGCCAGCAGCTTATTTTCACGGCCAACTAGCGGGGGGAACACCGGGGAGCTGTTTTTT. Translated: CASSLFSRPTSGGNTGELFF. The variable domain in full, completed from reference TRBV7-2 and TRBJ2-2, reads GAGVSQSPSNKVTEKGKDVELRCDPISGHTALYWYRQSLGQGLEFLIYFQGNSAPDKSGLPSDRFSAERTGGSVSTLTIQRTQQEDSAVYLCASSLFSRPTSGGNTGELFFGEGSRLTVL.

This clonotype was seen repeatedly, ten times or more. The rearrangement joins TRBV6-4 to TRBJ2-3; the match to TRBD1 covers 9 bases. The CDR3 sequence is 14 residues long. After removal of 6 bases from V and 2 bases from J, the junction contained 3 bases not matched to a gene. CDR1 is MRHNA, CDR2 SNTAGT, per germline. The CDR3 nucleotides are TGTGCCAGCAGAAGGACAGGGGACACAGATACGCAGTATTTT. Translating it yields CASRRTGDTDTQYF.

About this clonotype itself: This may arise from a read error, as a much more abundant clone is one base away. This chain connects TRBV4-1 to TRBJ1-4; 7 nucleotides match TRBD1. From germline, CDR1 is MGHRA and CDR2 YSYEKL. V gave up 4 bases and J gave up 7 bases; unmatched junction bases: 6. This CDR3 spans 14 amino acids. CDR3 protein: CASSLSGGCEKLFF. DNA of the CDR3: TGCGCCAGCAGCCTATCAGGGGGATGTGAAAAACTGTTTTTT.

The chain recombines TRBV4-2 with TRBJ1-5, with D perhaps TRBD1 (5 bases). This CDR3 comprises 14 residues. The germline V gene has CDR1 LGHNA and CDR2 YNFKEQ. The V end was cut by 0 bases, the J end by 7 bases, with 10 bases between. CDR3 amino acids: CASSQDEGLQPQHF. In nucleotides, the CDR3 is TGTGCCAGCAGCCAAGACGAGGGGCTGCAGCCCCAGCATTTT.

The gene calls are TRBV7-9 and TRBJ2-7, with 9 bases that match TRBD1. Matching the DNA end better, TRBJ2-5 makes the J call doubtful. From germline, CDR1 is SEHNR and CDR2 FQNEAQ (reference sequence). The CDR3 runs 15 residues. The CDR3 sequence: CASSLSTGGWETQYF. DNA of the CDR3: TGTGCCAGCAGCTTATCAACAGGGGGCTGGGAGACCCAGTACTTC.

This chain joins TRBV7-2 and TRBJ1-5, with TRBD1 as a possible D gene (6 bases). Trimming removed 4 bases at V and 10 bases at J, with 17 bases between. Germline CDR1 is SGHTA and CDR2 is FQGNSA. The CDR3 is 14 residues long. CDR3 coding DNA: TGTGCCAGCAGCTCGACAGGAGGTTTCGGACCCCAGCATTTT. Translating it yields CASSSTGGFGPQHF.

This clonotype showed up just a few times. V and J are TRBV29-1 and TRBJ2-1; unclear D gene. V lost 7 bases to trimming and J lost 6 bases, with 16 bases between them. Germline loops: CDR1 SQVTM, CDR2 ANQGSEA. This CDR3 contains 13 residues. CDR3 nucleotide sequence: TGCAGCGCTCCCGCCCCGGTGGGCAATGAGCAGTTCTTC. Its translation: CSAPAPVGNEQFF.

Regarding this clonotype: A single base separates this from a much larger clone, so it may be a read error. V is TRBV9 and J is TRBJ2-3, with unresolved D. Trimming shortened V by 0 bases and J by 5 bases, and 10 bases separated the two germline ends. CDR3 length equals 14 residues. Germline V gene lookup returns CDR1 SGDLS and CDR2 YYNGEE. In DNA, the CDR3 is TGTGCCAGCAGCGTAGAGTCTCAGCGAGATACGCAGTATTTT. This codes for CASSVESQRDTQYF.

The rearrangement joins TRBV30 to TRBJ2-5, with D perhaps matching TRBD2 (5 bases). Germline values: CDR1 GTSNPN, CDR2 SVGIG (reference sequence). The CDR3 has 13 amino acids. The ends were cut back, 1 base at V and 11 bases at J, with 17 bases in the middle. CDR3 nucleotides: TGTGCCTGGAGTGCCGGGGTTGGGGATGAGCAGTACTTC. Its protein is CAWSAGVGDEQYF.

To note about this clonotype: A junction end diverges from the germline sequence, so it may reflect a read error. The rearrangement joins TRBV6-5 to TRBJ1-2; TRBD1 matches 9 bases. Germline V gene sequence: CDR1 MNHEY, CDR2 SVGAGI. The length of the CDR3 is 14 residues. Here the CDR3 DNA reads TGTGCCAGCAGTTACTCGACAGGGGGACATGGCCACACCTTC. Translated, it gives CASSYSTGGHGHTF.

This clonotype was seen only a few times. A read error may explain this, as a much larger clone is one base away. The chain links TRBV21-1 to TRBJ2-3; whether TRBD2, the table's D call, matches the DNA was not checked. TRBV21-1 is described as a pseudogene. The CDR3 has 15 residues. The DNA for the CDR3 is TGTGCCAGCAGTTCTAGCGGGGGGTACACAGATACGCAGTATTTT. As protein: CASSSSGGYTDTQYF.

This clonotype has only a few counts. This sequence joins TRBV18 and TRBJ1-5, with 8 bases that match TRBD1. V dropped 3 bases and J dropped 5; count of bases not matched to a gene: 6. The V gene's germline CDR1 is KGHSH and CDR2 LQKENI. The CDR3 totals 15 residues. The DNA of the CDR3 is TGTGCCAGCTCACCCGGACAGGGCATCGATCAGCCCCAGCATTTT. Encoded protein: CASSPGQGIDQPQHF.

The V gene is TRBV20-1, the J gene TRBJ2-1; tentative D call: TRBD2 (5 bases). V lost 6 bases, J lost 13 bases, and 19 bases lay in between. The CDR3 runs 12 residues. Germline V lookup: CDR1 DFQATT, CDR2 SNEGSKA (reference sequence). The CDR3 DNA follows: TGCAGTGCCCTCCTTAGTTGGGAGACCCAGTTCTTC. It specifies CSALLSWETQFF.

The chain carries TRBV10-3 and TRBJ2-5, with D hard to call. The ends were cut back, 4 bases at V and 2 bases at J, with 14 bases in the middle. From germline, CDR1 is ENHRY and CDR2 SYGVKD. The CDR3 length is 15 residues. DNA of the CDR3: TGTGCCATCAGTGGGTCCGCAGTGGCTCAAGAGACCCAGTACTTC. Protein: CAISGSAVAQETQYF.